The 31 T cell receptor beta chains given below trace back to one sample, sequenced in a study of graft-versus-host responses after intestinal transplantation. These TCRs' antigens remain unknown. Using immunoSEQ multiplex PCR, the repertoire was profiled, and TCRdb retains in-frame clones only, with some absent. Here the sample spans over 55,000 clones, roughly 91% being singletons. Material: unstimulated CD8+ T cells sorted from spleen or lymph node cells, obtained before intestinal transplant. The receptors here all came from a human donor who received an intestinal transplant.

The chain carries TRBV9 and TRBJ2-3; TRBD2 aligns across 11 bases. The CDR3 is 15 residues long. V trimming: 2 bases; J trimming: 5 bases; junction bases outside the gene matches: 4. Germline V gene sequence: CDR1 SGDLS, CDR2 YYNGEE. CDR3 amino acids: CASSVTSGAGDTQYF. As DNA, the CDR3 is TGTGCCAGCAGCGTGACTAGCGGGGCGGGAGATACGCAGTATTTT.

This clone was seen once. The gene calls are TRBV7-2 and TRBJ1-6; D is unclear. Looked up from germline, CDR1 is SGHTA and CDR2 is FQGNSA. The CDR3 length is 15 residues. Trimming shortened V by 3 bases and J by 5 bases, and 11 bases separated the two germline ends. The CDR3 DNA sequence: TGTGCCAGCAGCTTTTTGAACAGTAATAATTCACCCCTCCACTTT. Translation gives CASSFLNSNNSPLHF.

The gene calls are TRBV5-6 and TRBJ1-2, with a possible D match to TRBD1 (6 bases). The V and J ends lost 4 bases and 4 bases respectively, with 17 bases between them. The CDR3 totals 15 residues. CDR1 is SGHDT, CDR2 YYEEEE, per germline. CDR3 protein: CASSPQQGESYGYTF. In DNA, the CDR3 is TGTGCCAGCAGCCCCCAACAGGGCGAGTCCTATGGCTACACCTTC.

Notes on this clone: This CDR3 is also generated by other DNA sequences in the sample. This chain links TRBV27 with TRBJ2-7, with a weak D call TRBD1 (6 bases). Germline V gene lookup returns CDR1 MNHEY and CDR2 SMNVEV (reference sequence). V dropped 0 bases and J dropped 4 bases, with 7 bases sitting between them. The CDR3 has 13 amino acids. The CDR3: CASSLSGAYEQYF. CDR3 coding DNA: TGTGCCAGCAGTTTATCGGGGGCTTACGAGCAGTACTTC.

This clone was seen only once. The chain employs TRBV14 and TRBJ1-5, with 9 positions matching TRBD1. CDR3 length: 22 residues. J gave up 0 bases and V 0 bases, and 18 bases lay outside the gene matches. CDR1 is SGHDN, CDR2 FVKESK, per germline. CDR3 bases: TGTGCCAGCAGCCAAGATCGTGCAGTCCGGGACAGGGAGTTTTATAGCAATCAGCCCCAGCATTTT. This gives the protein CASSQDRAVRDREFYSNQPQHF. The whole variable domain, remainder taken from reference TRBV14 and TRBJ1-5, is EAGVTQFPSHSVIEKGQTVTLRCDPISGHDNLYWYRRVMGKEIKFLLHFVKESKQDESGMPNNRFLAERTGGTYSTLKVQPAELEDSGVYFCASSQDRAVRDREFYSNQPQHFGDGTRLSIL.

J is TRBJ1-5 and V is TRBV7-8; D unresolved. The CDR3 has 13 amino acids. Germline CDR1 reads SGHVS; CDR2 reads FQNEAQ. V was shortened by 0 bases and J by 7 bases, with 7 bases between the two germline ends. CDR3: CASSLALEQPQHF. The CDR3 DNA follows: TGTGCCAGCAGCTTAGCGCTGGAGCAGCCCCAGCATTTT.

The CDR3 DNA reads TGTGCCAGCAGCTTGGGCGACAGCCAAGAGACCCAGTACTTC. Amino acids: CASSLGDSQETQYF. The chain uses TRBV5-5 and TRBJ2-5; a possible D gene is TRBD1 (5 bases). Trimming left V 0 bases short and J 1 base short, with 7 bases between. CDR1 SGHKS and CDR2 YYEKEE come from the germline V gene (reference sequence). The length of the CDR3 is 14 residues.

This clone occurred once. V and J are TRBV7-9 and TRBJ2-7; the D gene is possibly TRBD2 (5 bases). V was trimmed by 3 bases and J by 7 bases, leaving 10 bases between them. Germline V gene lookup returns CDR1 SEHNR and CDR2 FQNEAQ (reference sequence). The CDR3 has 12 amino acids. CDR3 nucleotide sequence: TGTGCCAGCAGCTTGGGAGAGGATGAGCAGTACTTC. Protein sequence: CASSLGEDEQYF.

The V gene is TRBV7-6, the J gene TRBJ2-7; D is perhaps TRBD1 (6 bases). The V gene's germline CDR1 is SGHVS and CDR2 FNYEAQ. V was clipped by 1 base and J by 2 bases, with 15 bases between them. The CDR3 runs to 16 residues. The CDR3, as DNA: TGTGCCAGCAGCTTAGACGCAGGGGCCCCTACCTACGAGCAGTACTTC. Its protein is CASSLDAGAPTYEQYF.

The chain has TRBV27 and TRBJ1-5; possible D gene TRBD1, 6 bases. The CDR3 totals 15 residues. Germline V gene data show CDR1 as MNHEY and CDR2 as SMNVEV (reference sequence). Deletions cut 4 bases from V and 4 bases from J, with 14 bases between. The CDR3 coding sequence is TGTGCCAGCAGTTCCCGTCTGGGGGCGAATCAGCCCCAGCATTTT. It translates to CASSSRLGANQPQHF.

The rearrangement joins TRBV9 to TRBJ1-1, with unresolved D. Germline-derived CDR1 and CDR2 are SGDLS and YYNGEE. Trimming stripped 0 bases from V and 4 bases from J, with 13 bases between. The CDR3 spans 15 residues. The CDR3 loop is CASSVGGSGLTEAFF. The CDR3 DNA reads as TGTGCCAGCAGCGTAGGTGGCAGCGGGCTCACTGAAGCTTTCTTT.

V usage is TRBV2 and J usage is TRBJ1-2, with TRBD1 identical over 7 bases. V lost 3 bases and J lost 4; bases outside the gene matches: 17. The germline V gene has CDR1 SNHLY and CDR2 FYNNEI. The CDR3 extends over 18 amino acids. The DNA of the CDR3 is TGTGCCAGCAGTGATTATGGGACAGATTCACGTTTTGGCTATGGCTACACCTTC. It translates to CASSDYGTDSRFGYGYTF.

This sequence joins TRBV7-9 and TRBJ1-2; 9 nucleotides line up with TRBD1. The trim removed 3 bases at V and 8 bases at J, leaving 7 bases unmatched. Germline V gene sequence: CDR1 SEHNR, CDR2 FQNEAQ (reference sequence). The CDR3 totals 14 residues. The CDR3 loop is CASSFQQGAGGYTF. CDR3 DNA sequence: TGTGCCAGCAGCTTCCAACAGGGGGCTGGCGGCTACACCTTC.

This clone was recorded a few times. The J gene is TRBJ2-7, the V gene TRBV9; 8 bases agree with TRBD1. Germline values: CDR1 SGDLS, CDR2 YYNGEE. The V segment lost 7 bases and the J segment 7 bases; nucleotides outside the gene matches: 4. The CDR3 covers 11 residues. DNA for the CDR3: TGTGCCAGCGACAGGGGTGGGGAGCAGTACTTC. Amino acid sequence: CASDRGGEQYF.

The chain recombines TRBV6-1 with TRBJ2-3; 7 nucleotides align to TRBD2. The V gene's germline CDR1 is MNHNS and CDR2 SASEGT. The CDR3 runs 13 residues. The J segment lost 5 bases and the V segment lost 4 bases, leaving 3 bases of the junction unmatched. CDR3 region: CASSGLAGDTQYF. The CDR3 nucleotides are TGTGCCAGCAGTGGACTAGCCGGAGATACGCAGTATTTT.

The V call is TRBV9, the J call TRBJ2-1; TRBD2 matches at 12 bases. The CDR3 extends over 15 amino acids. CDR1 is SGDLS and CDR2 is YYNGEE in the germline V gene. J gave up 7 bases and V 3 bases, and 5 bases lay outside the gene matches. CDR3 sequence: CASSAAGTSGNEQFF. CDR3 in DNA: TGTGCCAGCAGCGCTGCCGGGACTAGCGGGAATGAGCAGTTCTTC.

CDR3: CASSQDSVSGYEQYF. CDR3 coding DNA: TGTGCCAGCAGCCAAGATAGTGTTAGCGGCTACGAGCAGTACTTC. The chain joins TRBV4-2 to TRBJ2-7, with D possibly being TRBD2 (6 bases). The V end lost 0 bases, the J end lost 3 bases, and 12 bases lay between the germline ends. Looked up from germline, CDR1 is LGHNA and CDR2 is YNFKEQ. This CDR3 has 15 residues.

The rearrangement links TRBV9 to TRBJ2-2; 10 bases agree with TRBD1. This CDR3 has 16 residues. Trimming at V came to 3 bases and at J to 4 bases, leaving 6 bases not matched to a gene. Germline CDR1 SGDLS, CDR2 YYNGEE. The chain's CDR3 is CASSERGQGITGELFF. In nucleotides, the CDR3 is TGTGCCAGCAGCGAGAGGGGACAGGGGATCACCGGGGAGCTGTTTTTT.

The CDR3 DNA is TGTGCCAGCAGCTTACAGGGCTACTATGGCTACACCTTC. Translation gives CASSLQGYYGYTF. The V and J genes are TRBV13 and TRBJ1-2; the D gene is possibly TRBD1 (5 bases). The CDR3 covers 13 residues. The germline V gene encodes CDR1 PRHDT and CDR2 FYEKMQ (reference sequence). Trimming left V 2 bases short and J 3 bases short, with 7 bases between.

The chain links TRBV7-9 to TRBJ1-2, with D hard to call. The CDR3 totals 13 residues. Trimming cost V 1 base and J 5 bases, with 8 bases left between them. Germline V lookup: CDR1 SEHNR, CDR2 FQNEAQ (reference sequence). Written as DNA, the CDR3 is TGTGCCAGCAGCTTAGGGCAGTCGTATGGCTACACCTTC. It yields the protein CASSLGQSYGYTF.

V usage is TRBV19 and J usage is TRBJ1-1; 7 bases are shared with TRBD1. The V gene end was trimmed by 4 bases and the J gene end by 5 bases; junction bases not matched to a gene: 10. The CDR3 is 15 residues long. Per germline, CDR1 LNHDA and CDR2 SQIVND (reference sequence). The CDR3 sequence: CASSTPRQGWTEAFF. The CDR3, as DNA: TGTGCCAGTAGTACCCCCAGACAGGGATGGACTGAAGCTTTCTTT.

V gene TRBV5-4 combines with J gene TRBJ2-1; a possible D gene is TRBD2 (7 bases). Germline CDR1 reads SGHNT; CDR2 reads YYREEE (reference sequence). V dropped 4 bases and J dropped 1 base, with 18 bases sitting between them. The CDR3 runs to 17 residues. The CDR3 DNA is TGTGCCAGCAGCCCGGGGGGCGGGACGGCATCCTACAATGAGCAGTTCTTC. This translates into CASSPGGGTASYNEQFF.

This clone has a single count. The V gene is TRBV6-5, the J gene TRBJ1-4; D perhaps matches TRBD1 (6 bases). In germline, CDR1 is MNHEY, CDR2 SVGAGI. Trimming removed 8 bases from V and 8 bases from J, with 18 bases in between. This CDR3 contains 14 residues. CDR3 amino acids: CASQPGGGGEKLFF. DNA for the CDR3: TGTGCCAGCCAGCCCGGGGGGGGCGGCGAAAAACTGTTTTTT.

The J gene is TRBJ1-1, the V gene TRBV2, with D perhaps matching TRBD1 (5 bases). Germline V gives CDR1 SNHLY, CDR2 FYNNEI. Trimming shortened V by 1 base and J by 11 bases, and 11 bases separated the two germline ends. CDR3 length: 12 amino acids. CDR3 nucleotides: TGTGCCAGCAGTGAAGAGGGTAGGGGCGCTTTCTTT. The encoded protein is CASSEEGRGAFF. Drawing the rest from reference TRBV2 and TRBJ1-1, the complete variable domain is EPEVTQTPSHQVTQMGQEVILRCVPISNHLYFYWYRQILGQKVEFLVSFYNNEISEKSEIFDDQFSVERPDGSNFTLKIRSTKLEDSAMYFCASSEEGRGAFFGQGTRLTVV.

The chain recombines TRBV29-1 with TRBJ2-7; 10 bases line up with TRBD1. The junction had 6 bases not matched to a gene; V was cut back by 3 bases and J by 4 bases. CDR1 is SQVTM and CDR2 is ANQGSEA in the germline V gene. The CDR3 totals 14 residues. The CDR3 sequence: CSVELQDRGYEQYF. In nucleotides, the CDR3 is TGCAGCGTTGAGTTACAGGACAGGGGGTACGAGCAGTACTTC.

The J gene is TRBJ2-5, the V gene TRBV29-1; the D gene is possibly TRBD1 (6 bases). The J call may be in error: the DNA end matches TRBJ2-7 better. This CDR3 contains 12 residues. Germline-derived CDR1 and CDR2 are SQVTM and ANQGSEA. CDR3 DNA sequence: TGCAGCGTTGAAGGGAACAGGGCCGAGCAGTACTTC. Amino acids: CSVEGNRAEQYF.

With respect to this clone: This same CDR3 is encoded by further DNA sequences in the sample. V gene TRBV19 combines with J gene TRBJ1-1; D is possibly TRBD1 (5 bases). Trimming shortened V by 1 base and J by 5 bases, and 14 bases separated the two germline ends. The CDR3 covers 15 residues. Germline CDR1 reads LNHDA; CDR2 reads SQIVND (reference sequence). CDR3 residues: CASSIGGTGVTEAFF. The CDR3 DNA follows: TGTGCCAGTAGTATAGGCGGGACTGGGGTAACTGAAGCTTTCTTT.

The rearrangement joins TRBV9 to TRBJ1-4; D remains unclear. The V end was cut by 4 bases, the J end by 0 bases, with 10 bases between. CDR3 length: 15 amino acids. The germline V gene has CDR1 SGDLS and CDR2 YYNGEE. The CDR3 reads CASSPDTPTNEKLFF. In DNA, the CDR3 is TGTGCCAGCAGCCCCGACACCCCAACTAATGAAAAACTGTTTTTT.

The chain has TRBV7-8 and TRBJ1-1; D is ambiguous. This CDR3 has 13 amino acids. Germline values: CDR1 SGHVS, CDR2 FQNEAQ. The germline V and J ends were trimmed by 5 bases and 3 bases, with 10 bases remaining between them. CDR3: CASSPGRDTEAFF. The CDR3 DNA reads as TGTGCCAGCAGCCCGGGGAGGGACACTGAAGCTTTCTTT.

The V call is TRBV4-1, the J call TRBJ2-1, with D maybe TRBD2 (5 bases). This CDR3 has 15 residues. Germline CDR1 and CDR2: MGHRA and YSYEKL. V shed 7 bases and J shed 0 bases, with 13 bases lying between them. CDR3 nucleotides: TGCGCCAGCAACTTGGACTCTAGCTCCTACAATGAGCAGTTCTTC. The encoded protein is CASNLDSSSYNEQFF.

The chain carries TRBV13 and TRBJ1-1; a weak D match, TRBD1 (5 bases). CDR3 length: 13 amino acids. Trimming stripped 1 base from V and 8 bases from J, with 11 bases between. Germline loops: CDR1 PRHDT, CDR2 FYEKMQ (reference sequence). CDR3 protein: CASSLVGGDEAFF. The CDR3 DNA reads TGTGCCAGCAGCTTAGTCGGAGGGGACGAAGCTTTCTTT. Using reference TRBV13 and TRBJ1-1 for the parts outside the CDR3, the full variable domain is AAGVIQSPRHLIKEKRETATLKCYPIPRHDTVYWYQQGPGQDPQFLISFYEKMQSDKGSIPDRFSAQQFSDYHSELNMSSLELGDSALYFCASSLVGGDEAFFGQGTRLTVV.